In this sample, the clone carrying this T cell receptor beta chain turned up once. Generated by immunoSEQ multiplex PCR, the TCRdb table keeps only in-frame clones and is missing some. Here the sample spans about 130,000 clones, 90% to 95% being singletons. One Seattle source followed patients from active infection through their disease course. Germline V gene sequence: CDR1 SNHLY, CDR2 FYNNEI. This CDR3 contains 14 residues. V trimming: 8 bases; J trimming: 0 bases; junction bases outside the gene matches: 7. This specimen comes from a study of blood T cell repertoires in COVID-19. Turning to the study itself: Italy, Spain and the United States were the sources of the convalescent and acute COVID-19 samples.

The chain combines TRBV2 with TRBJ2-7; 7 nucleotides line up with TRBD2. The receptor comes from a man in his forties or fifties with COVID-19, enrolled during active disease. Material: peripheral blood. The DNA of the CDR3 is TGTGCCAGCGGGTTCCGCGGGAGCTCCTACGAGCAGTACTTC. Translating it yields CASGFRGSSYEQYF.